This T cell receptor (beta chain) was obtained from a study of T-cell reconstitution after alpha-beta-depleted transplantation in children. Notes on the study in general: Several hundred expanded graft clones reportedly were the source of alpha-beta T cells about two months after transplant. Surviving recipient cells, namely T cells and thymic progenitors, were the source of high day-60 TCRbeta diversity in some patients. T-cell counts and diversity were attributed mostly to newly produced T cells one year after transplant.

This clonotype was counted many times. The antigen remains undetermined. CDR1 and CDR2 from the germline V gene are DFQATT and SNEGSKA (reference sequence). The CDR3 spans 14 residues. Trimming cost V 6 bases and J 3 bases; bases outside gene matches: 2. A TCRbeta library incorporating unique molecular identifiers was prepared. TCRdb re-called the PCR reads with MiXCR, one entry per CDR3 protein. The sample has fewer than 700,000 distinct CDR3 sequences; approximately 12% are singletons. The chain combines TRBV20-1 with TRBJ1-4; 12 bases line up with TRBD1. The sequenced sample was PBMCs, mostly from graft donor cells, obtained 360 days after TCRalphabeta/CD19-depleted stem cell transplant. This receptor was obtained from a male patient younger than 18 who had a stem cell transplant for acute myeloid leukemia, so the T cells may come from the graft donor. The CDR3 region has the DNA TGCAGTGCGGGACAGGGGGCACCTAATGAAAAACTGTTTTTT. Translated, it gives CSAGQGAPNEKLFF.